This TCR beta chain was identified in a study of tissue T cells after allogeneic stem cell transplantation. Study-level points and caveats: Motif-based clustering found tissue-specific repertoire signatures shared across patients, though few clones were shared.

Sequencing used immunoSEQ multiplex PCR; TCRdb keeps in-frame clones, though not all of them. The sample has 700 to 900 clones, 78% seen once. A note on this clone: What it binds is not known.

The source material was liver tissue, sampled at autopsy. This TCR was recovered from a female patient aged 18 to 55 with steroid-refractory graft-versus-host disease after an allogeneic stem cell transplant. Some T cells may possibly be graft donor cells.

This CDR3 is CASSYLSYEQYF. The CDR3 bases are TGTGCCAGCAGTTACCTCAGCTACGAGCAGTACTTC. The rearrangement joins TRBV28 to TRBJ2-7, with D uncertain. V lost 4 bases and J 3 bases, leaving 7 bases between the germline ends. The V gene's germline CDR1 is MDHEN and CDR2 SYDVKM. The CDR3 sequence is 12 residues long.